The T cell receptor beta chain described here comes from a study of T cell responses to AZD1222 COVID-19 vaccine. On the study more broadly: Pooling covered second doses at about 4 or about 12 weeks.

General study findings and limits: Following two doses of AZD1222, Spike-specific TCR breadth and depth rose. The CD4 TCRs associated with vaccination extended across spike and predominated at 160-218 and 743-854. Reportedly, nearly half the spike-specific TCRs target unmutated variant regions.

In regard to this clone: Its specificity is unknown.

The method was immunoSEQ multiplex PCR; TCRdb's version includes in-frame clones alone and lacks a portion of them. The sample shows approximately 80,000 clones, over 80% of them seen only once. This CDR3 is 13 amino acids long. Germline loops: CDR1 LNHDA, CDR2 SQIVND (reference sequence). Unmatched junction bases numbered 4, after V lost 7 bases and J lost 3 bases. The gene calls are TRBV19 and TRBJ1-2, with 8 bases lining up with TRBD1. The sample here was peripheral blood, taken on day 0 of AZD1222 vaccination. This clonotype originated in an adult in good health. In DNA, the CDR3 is TGTGCCAGTAACGACAGGGGTCACTATGGCTACACCTTC. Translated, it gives CASNDRGHYGYTF.